A single sample is the source of the 26 T cell receptor beta chains below, sequenced in a study of T-cell memory formation after mild COVID-19. MiXCR, run by TCRdb on the 5' RACE reads, gives a single entry per CDR3 protein. This table has 350,000 or so distinct CDR3 sequences, 10% to 15% appearing once. Sequencing was done on a sample of PBMCs or a T cell subset sorted from them (not recorded which). The receptors stem from a young man who had mild COVID-19 (a few samples of this study predate the infection). Cell type and time point are not known.

The rearrangement joins TRBV5-1 to TRBJ1-1, with D hard to call. The CDR3 extends over 13 amino acids. V was shortened by 1 base and J by 14 bases, with 18 bases between the two germline ends. CDR1 SGHRS and CDR2 YFSETQ come from the germline V gene. The CDR3 protein is CASSLSGSSHGFF. CDR3 coding DNA: TGCGCCAGCAGCTTGAGTGGGTCTTCCCATGGATTCTTT.

V is TRBV20-1 and J is TRBJ2-1; a weak D match, TRBD2 (5 bases). V dropped 5 bases and J dropped 0 bases, with 11 bases sitting between them. This CDR3 contains 14 residues. The germline gives CDR1 DFQATT, CDR2 SNEGSKA (reference sequence). The CDR3 spells CSAVLAISYNEQFF. The CDR3 bases are TGCAGTGCTGTTCTAGCAATCTCCTACAATGAGCAGTTCTTC.

The chain combines TRBV6-2 or TRBV6-3 with TRBJ2-2; 8 bases match TRBD2. Germline assignment: CDR1 MNHEY and CDR2 SVGEGT. Trimming removed 5 bases from V and 0 bases from J; junction bases left unmatched: 5. The CDR3 contains 16 residues. The CDR3 sequence: CASSAQGLANTGELFF. In DNA form, the CDR3 reads TGTGCCAGCAGTGCCCAGGGACTAGCGAACACCGGGGAGCTGTTTTTT.

In this sample, this clonotype turned up many times. V gene TRBV24-1 combines with J gene TRBJ2-7; D call uncertain. CDR3 size: 11 residues. Trimming left V 7 bases short and J 4 bases short, with 7 bases between. Germline V gives CDR1 KGHDR, CDR2 SFDVKD. CDR3 region: CATRLGYEQYV. In nucleotides, the CDR3 is TGTGCCACCAGGTTGGGTTACGAGCAGTACGTC.

The chain employs TRBV6-4 and TRBJ2-3; no reliable D call. The CDR3 runs to 15 residues. Per germline, CDR1 MRHNA and CDR2 SNTAGT. Trimming stripped 0 bases from V and 2 bases from J, with 9 bases between. CDR3 sequence: CASSDSGYPTDTQYF. The CDR3 bases are TGTGCCAGCAGTGACTCGGGCTACCCCACAGATACGCAGTATTTT.

This clonotype has a count of ten or more. V usage is TRBV2 and J usage is TRBJ1-5, with D perhaps matching TRBD1 (5 bases). Germline V gene lookup returns CDR1 SNHLY and CDR2 FYNNEI. Trimming left V 7 bases short and J 4 bases short, with 8 bases between. The CDR3 runs 12 residues. The CDR3, as DNA: TGTGCCAGCACCGGGGGAAATCAGCCCCAGCATTTT. Amino acid sequence: CASTGGNQPQHF.

CDR3 sequence: CSASTGRVLGETQYF. DNA of the CDR3: TGCAGTGCTAGTACAGGGAGAGTATTGGGCGAGACCCAGTACTTC. V usage is TRBV20-1 and J usage is TRBJ2-5; possibly TRBD1 for D (6 bases). The ends were cut back, 3 bases at V and 5 bases at J, with 19 bases in the middle. Germline V gene lookup returns CDR1 DFQATT and CDR2 SNEGSKA (reference sequence). CDR3 length equals 15 residues.

This clonotype was observed at least ten times. This rearrangement joins TRBV7-2 to TRBJ2-3; TRBD2 matches 9 bases. V trimming: 5 bases; J trimming: 3 bases; junction bases outside the gene matches: 15. The length of the CDR3 is 18 residues. Germline V gives CDR1 SGHTA, CDR2 FQGNSA. The DNA for the CDR3 is TGTGCCAGCAGCCCCCCATTGTGGACTAGCGTTGGAACAGATACGCAGTATTTT. Translating it yields CASSPPLWTSVGTDTQYF.

This clonotype was observed many times. The chain carries TRBV4-3 and TRBJ2-4; TRBD2 is a possible D gene (5 bases). Trimming stripped 3 bases from V and 3 bases from J, with 12 bases between. Germline values: CDR1 LGHNA, CDR2 YSLEER. This CDR3 is built from 15 residues. The CDR3 DNA is TGCGCCAGCAGCCAGGGCGGGTACGACAAAAACATTCAGTACTTC. As protein: CASSQGGYDKNIQYF.

The sample holds a few counts of this clonotype. V gene TRBV7-6 combines with J gene TRBJ2-7; D is possibly TRBD1 (6 bases). There are 14 residues in the CDR3. Trimming removed 5 bases from V and 4 bases from J, with 15 bases in between. Germline values: CDR1 SGHVS, CDR2 FNYEAQ. In DNA form, the CDR3 reads TGTGCCAGCAGCCAGCCGGGACACTCTTACGAGCAGTACTTC. Its translation: CASSQPGHSYEQYF.

This clonotype was picked up a small number of times. The chain links TRBV7-2 to TRBJ1-6; 8 positions agree with TRBD1. Germline CDR1 SGHTA, CDR2 FQGNSA. Trimming cost V 3 bases and J 9 bases; bases outside gene matches: 13. CDR3 length: 17 amino acids. CDR3 DNA sequence: TGTGCCAGCAGCTTTCGGGGGGGTCCAGGGGGCGCTTCACCCCTCCACTTT. It codes for CASSFRGGPGGASPLHF. The entire variable domain, with the rest obtained from reference TRBV7-2 and TRBJ1-6, is as follows: GAGVSQSPSNKVTEKGKDVELRCDPISGHTALYWYRQSLGQGLEFLIYFQGNSAPDKSGLPSDRFSAERTGGSVSTLTIQRTQQEDSAVYLCASSFRGGPGGASPLHFGNGTRLTVT.

V and J are TRBV7-6 and TRBJ2-1; D possibly uses TRBD1 or TRBD2 (5 bases each). Germline-derived CDR1 and CDR2 are SGHVS and FNYEAQ. The length of the CDR3 is 15 residues. The germline V and J ends were trimmed by 2 bases and 6 bases, with 14 bases remaining between them. In nucleotides, the CDR3 is TGTGCCAGCAGCTTATTTGGGACCACACCCAATGAGCAGTTCTTC. Amino acids: CASSLFGTTPNEQFF.

The chain joins TRBV5-1 to TRBJ1-6; perhaps TRBD1 as D (5 bases). Per germline, CDR1 SGHRS and CDR2 YFSETQ. The CDR3 runs to 13 residues. The V end was cut by 0 bases, the J end by 9 bases, with 7 bases between. As DNA, the CDR3 is TGCGCCAGCAGCTTGGTGGGGCGTTCACCCCTCCACTTT. It yields the protein CASSLVGRSPLHF.

In this sample, this clonotype turned up many times. The chain has TRBV5-1 and TRBJ2-7; no definite D call. V gave up 1 base and J gave up 4 bases, with 6 bases separating them. Germline V lookup: CDR1 SGHRS, CDR2 YFSETQ. The CDR3 runs 12 residues. CDR3 nucleotide sequence: TGCGCCAGCAGCTTGACAGAGTACGAGCAGTACTTC. It codes for CASSLTEYEQYF.

This clonotype was seen a handful of times. This rearrangement joins TRBV29-1 to TRBJ2-7; TRBD1 matches 9 bases. Germline V gene data show CDR1 as SQVTM and CDR2 as ANQGSEA. The CDR3 is made up of 13 amino acids. V dropped 7 bases and J dropped 6; count of bases not matched to a gene: 10. In nucleotides, the CDR3 is TGCAGCGCCGGCCCCGGGACAGGGACCGAGCAGTACTTC. As protein: CSAGPGTGTEQYF.

The rearrangement links TRBV2 to TRBJ2-2; D is possibly TRBD1 (6 bases). Germline loops: CDR1 SNHLY, CDR2 FYNNEI. This CDR3 is 15 amino acids long. V gave up 8 bases and J gave up 4 bases, with 17 bases separating them. CDR3 bases: TGTGCCAGCCTTAGGGCAGGGGCTGGCACCGGGGAGCTGTTTTTT. The encoded protein is CASLRAGAGTGELFF. Using reference TRBV2 and TRBJ2-2 for the parts outside the CDR3, the full variable domain is EPEVTQTPSHQVTQMGQEVILRCVPISNHLYFYWYRQILGQKVEFLVSFYNNEISEKSEIFDDQFSVERPDGSNFTLKIRSTKLEDSAMYFCASLRAGAGTGELFFGEGSRLTVL.

The sample holds a few counts of this clonotype. The rearrangement uses TRBV29-1 and TRBJ2-3; no definite D call. CDR3 length: 13 amino acids. Germline V gene lookup returns CDR1 SQVTM and CDR2 ANQGSEA. Trimming shortened V by 3 bases and J by 2 bases, and 9 bases separated the two germline ends. The CDR3 here is CSVEGRHTDTQYF. CDR3 coding DNA: TGCAGCGTTGAGGGCCGACACACAGATACGCAGTATTTT.

This clonotype was observed a handful of times. J is TRBJ2-2 and V is TRBV9, with a tentative D call TRBD2 (5 bases). This CDR3 has 14 amino acids. With 0 bases removed from V and 5 bases from J, the gap between germline ends came to 8 bases. The germline CDR1 and CDR2 sequences are SGDLS and YYNGEE. The CDR3 is CASSVVPGTGELFF. Here the CDR3 DNA reads TGTGCCAGCAGCGTAGTGCCGGGGACCGGGGAGCTGTTTTTT.

This clonotype was seen more than once but under ten times. This chain joins TRBV7-9 and TRBJ1-2; TRBD1 agrees at 9 bases. This CDR3 is 13 amino acids long. The germline V gene encodes CDR1 SEHNR and CDR2 FQNEAQ (reference sequence). Trimming cost V 5 bases and J 8 bases; bases outside gene matches: 6. The DNA of the CDR3 is TGTGCCAGCAGCGTACAGGGGGCTCTCGGCTACACCTTC. It is translated as CASSVQGALGYTF.

This clonotype was recorded a few times. The rearrangement joins TRBV7-2 to TRBJ1-5, with D uncertain. The germline CDR1 and CDR2 sequences are SGHTA and FQGNSA. This CDR3 is built from 16 residues. The V gene lost 0 bases and the J gene lost 0 bases, with 9 bases spanning the gap. CDR3 in DNA: TGTGCCAGCAGCTTAGCGTCAGGATATAGCAATCAGCCCCAGCATTTT. It translates to CASSLASGYSNQPQHF.

This clonotype was recorded many times. The chain uses TRBV20-1 and TRBJ1-5; D call uncertain. Trimming left V 0 bases short and J 1 base short, with 16 bases between. The CDR3 loop spans 17 amino acids. Germline V lookup: CDR1 DFQATT, CDR2 SNEGSKA (reference sequence). CDR3: CSAREGRGIVSNQPQHF. The CDR3 nucleotides are TGCAGTGCTAGAGAGGGTCGAGGGATCGTCAGCAATCAGCCCCAGCATTTT.

The V gene is TRBV28, the J gene TRBJ1-2, with TRBD1 as a possible D gene (6 bases). The germline V and J ends were trimmed by 1 base and 4 bases, with 10 bases remaining between them. The V gene's germline CDR1 is MDHEN and CDR2 SYDVKM. This CDR3 contains 14 residues. CDR3 protein: CASSLSGASYGYTF. CDR3 bases: TGTGCCAGCAGTTTATCAGGGGCCTCCTATGGCTACACCTTC.

This clonotype was counted a few times. The chain combines TRBV7-2 with TRBJ1-2; D unresolved. Germline V gene data show CDR1 as SGHTA and CDR2 as FQGNSA. Trimming removed 1 base at V and 5 bases at J, with 14 bases between. The CDR3 has 15 residues. Here the CDR3 reads CASSLDSPLEYGYTF. CDR3 nucleotide sequence: TGTGCCAGCAGCTTAGACAGCCCTCTTGAGTATGGCTACACCTTC.

This clonotype appeared many times. This chain joins TRBV5-1 and TRBJ2-1; weak D call: TRBD2 (10 bases). V lost 4 bases and J lost 7, with 18 bases in between. There are 15 residues in the CDR3. Germline CDR1 SGHRS, CDR2 YFSETQ. CDR3 nucleotide sequence: TGCGCCAGCAGCCAGCGGGGGGGGACAGGGAATGAGCAGTTCTTC. Its translation: CASSQRGGTGNEQFF.

This clonotype was counted only a few times. The V call is TRBV18, the J call TRBJ2-7, with 7 bases lining up with TRBD2. V shed 3 bases and J 4 bases; nucleotides not matched to a gene: 12. The CDR3 length is 16 residues. Germline CDR1 and CDR2: KGHSH and LQKENI. The CDR3 DNA sequence: TGTGCCAGCTCACCCCAAGGGTCGGGGGGTTCGTACGAGCAGTACTTC. Residues: CASSPQGSGGSYEQYF. Based on the CDR3 plus reference TRBV18 and TRBJ2-7, the full variable domain is NAGVMQNPRHLVRRRGQEARLRCSPMKGHSHVYWYRQLPEEGLKFMVYLQKENIIDESGMPKERFSAEFPKEGPSILRIQQVVRGDSAAYFCASSPQGSGGSYEQYFGPGTRLTVT.

The chain links TRBV6-5 to TRBJ2-1; 14 bases match TRBD2. The germline V gene has CDR1 MNHEY and CDR2 SVGAGI. Trimming removed 5 bases from V and 7 bases from J; junction bases left unmatched: 7. CDR3 length: 16 amino acids. DNA of the CDR3: TGTGCCAGCAGTCGTCATGGACTAGCGGGGGGAAATGAGCAGTTCTTC. It encodes CASSRHGLAGGNEQFF.